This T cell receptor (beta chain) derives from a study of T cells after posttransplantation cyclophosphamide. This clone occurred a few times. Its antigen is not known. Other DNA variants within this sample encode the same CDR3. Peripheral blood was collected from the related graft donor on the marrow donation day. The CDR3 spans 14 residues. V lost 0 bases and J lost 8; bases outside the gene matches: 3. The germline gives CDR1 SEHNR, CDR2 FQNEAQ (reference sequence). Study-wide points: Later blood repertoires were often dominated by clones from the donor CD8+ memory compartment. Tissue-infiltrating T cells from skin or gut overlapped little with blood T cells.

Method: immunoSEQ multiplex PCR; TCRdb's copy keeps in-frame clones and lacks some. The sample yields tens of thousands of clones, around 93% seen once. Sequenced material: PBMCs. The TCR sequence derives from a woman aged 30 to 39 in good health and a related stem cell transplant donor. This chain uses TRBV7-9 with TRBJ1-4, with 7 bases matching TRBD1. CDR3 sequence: CASSLATGVEKLFF. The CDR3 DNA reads TGTGCCAGCAGCTTAGCAACAGGGGTCGAAAAACTGTTTTTT.